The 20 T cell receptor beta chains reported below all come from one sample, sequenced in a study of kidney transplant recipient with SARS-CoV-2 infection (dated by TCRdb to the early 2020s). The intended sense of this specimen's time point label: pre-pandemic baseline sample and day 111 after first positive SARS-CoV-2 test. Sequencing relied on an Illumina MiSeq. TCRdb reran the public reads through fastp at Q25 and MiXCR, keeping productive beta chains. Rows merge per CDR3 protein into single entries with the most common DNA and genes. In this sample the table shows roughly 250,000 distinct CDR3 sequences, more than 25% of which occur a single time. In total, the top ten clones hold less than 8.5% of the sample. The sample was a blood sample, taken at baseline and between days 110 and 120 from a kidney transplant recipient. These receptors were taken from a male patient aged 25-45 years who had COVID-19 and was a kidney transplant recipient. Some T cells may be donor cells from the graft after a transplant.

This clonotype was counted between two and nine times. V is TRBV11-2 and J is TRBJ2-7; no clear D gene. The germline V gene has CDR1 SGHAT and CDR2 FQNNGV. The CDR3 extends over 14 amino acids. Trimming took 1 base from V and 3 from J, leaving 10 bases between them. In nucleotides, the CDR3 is TGTGCCAGCAGCTTAGCCGTTATCAACTACGAGCAGTACTTC. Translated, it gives CASSLAVINYEQYF.

CDR3 DNA sequence: TGTGCCAGCAGCTTCGAAAGTCCCATTTCTTTCTCTGGGACCCAGTACTTC. Its translation is CASSFESPISFSGTQYF. The V and J genes are TRBV3-1 and TRBJ2-5; D is unclear. The germline V gene encodes CDR1 LGHDT and CDR2 YNNKEL (reference sequence). V gave up 5 bases and J gave up 7 bases, with 26 bases separating them. The CDR3 totals 17 residues.

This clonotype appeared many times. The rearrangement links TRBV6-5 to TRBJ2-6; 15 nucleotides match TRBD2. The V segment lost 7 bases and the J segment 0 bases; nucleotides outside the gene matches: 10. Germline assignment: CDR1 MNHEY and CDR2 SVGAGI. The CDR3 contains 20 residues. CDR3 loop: CASIQAGLAGGFSGANVLTF. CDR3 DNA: TGTGCCAGCATCCAAGCGGGACTAGCGGGAGGATTCTCTGGGGCCAACGTCCTGACTTTC.

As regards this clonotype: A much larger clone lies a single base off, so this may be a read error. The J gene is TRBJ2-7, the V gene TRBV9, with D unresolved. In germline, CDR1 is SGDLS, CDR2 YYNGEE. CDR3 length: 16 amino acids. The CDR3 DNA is TGTGTCAGCAGCGTAGTAAGTCAGGCCTCCGCCTACGAGCAGTACTTC. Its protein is CVSSVVSQASAYEQYF.

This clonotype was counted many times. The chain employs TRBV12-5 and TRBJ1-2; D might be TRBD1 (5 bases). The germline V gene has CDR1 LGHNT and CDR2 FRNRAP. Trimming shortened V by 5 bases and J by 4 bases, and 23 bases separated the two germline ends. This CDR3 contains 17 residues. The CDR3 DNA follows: TGTGCTAGTGGTATTCAATCTTTGCAGGGAAAGACCTATGGCTACACCTTC. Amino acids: CASGIQSLQGKTYGYTF.

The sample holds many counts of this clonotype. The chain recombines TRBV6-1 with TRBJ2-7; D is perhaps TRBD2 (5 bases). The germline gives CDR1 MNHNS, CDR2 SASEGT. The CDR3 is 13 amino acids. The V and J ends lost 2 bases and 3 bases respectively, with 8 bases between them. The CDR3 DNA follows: TGTGCCAGCAGTGAACAGCGGAGCTACGAGCAGTACGTC. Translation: CASSEQRSYEQYV.

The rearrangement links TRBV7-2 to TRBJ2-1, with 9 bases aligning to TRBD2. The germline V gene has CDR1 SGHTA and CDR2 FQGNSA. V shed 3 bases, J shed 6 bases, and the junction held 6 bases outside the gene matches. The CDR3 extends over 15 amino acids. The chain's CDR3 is CASSFVAGGGNEQFF. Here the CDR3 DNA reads TGTGCCAGCAGCTTCGTTGCGGGAGGGGGCAATGAGCAGTTCTTC.

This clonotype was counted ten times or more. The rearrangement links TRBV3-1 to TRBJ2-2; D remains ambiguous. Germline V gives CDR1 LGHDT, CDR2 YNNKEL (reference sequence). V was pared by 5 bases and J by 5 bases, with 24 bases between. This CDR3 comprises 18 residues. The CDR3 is CASSGWGPISGLTGELFF. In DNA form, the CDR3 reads TGTGCCAGCAGCGGCTGGGGTCCCATTTCAGGCTTGACCGGGGAGCTGTTTTTT. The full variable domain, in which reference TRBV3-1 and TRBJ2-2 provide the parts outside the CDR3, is DTAVSQTPKYLVTQMGNDKSIKCEQNLGHDTMYWYKQDSKKFLKIMFSYNNKELIINETVPNRFSPKSPDKAHLNLHINSLELGDSAVYFCASSGWGPISGLTGELFFGEGSRLTVL.

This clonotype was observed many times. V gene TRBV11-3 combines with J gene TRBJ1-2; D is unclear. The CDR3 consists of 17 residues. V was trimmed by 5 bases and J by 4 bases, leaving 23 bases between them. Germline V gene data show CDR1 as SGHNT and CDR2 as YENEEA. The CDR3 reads CASSQHPDLGKTYGYTF. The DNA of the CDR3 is TGTGCCAGCAGCCAACATCCCGATCTCGGAAAGACCTATGGCTACACCTTC. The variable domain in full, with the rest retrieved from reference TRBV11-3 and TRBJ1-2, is EAGVVQSPRYKIIEKKQPVAFWCNPISGHNTLYWYLQNLGQGPELLIRYENEEAVDDSQLPKDRFSAERLKGVDSTLKIQPAELGDSAVYLCASSQHPDLGKTYGYTFGSGTRLTVV.

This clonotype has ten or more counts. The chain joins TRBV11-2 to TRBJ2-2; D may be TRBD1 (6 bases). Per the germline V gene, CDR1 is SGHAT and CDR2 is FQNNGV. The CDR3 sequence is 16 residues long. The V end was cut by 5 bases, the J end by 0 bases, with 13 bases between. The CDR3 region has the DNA TGTGCCAGCAGCCTACGTACAGGGACGAACACCGGGGAGCTGTTTTTT. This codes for CASSLRTGTNTGELFF.

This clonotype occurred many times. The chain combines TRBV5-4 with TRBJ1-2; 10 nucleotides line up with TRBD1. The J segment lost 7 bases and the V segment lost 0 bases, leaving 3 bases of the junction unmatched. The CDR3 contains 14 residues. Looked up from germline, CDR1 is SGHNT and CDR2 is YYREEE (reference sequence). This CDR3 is CASSLGQGASGYTF. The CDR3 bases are TGTGCCAGCAGCTTGGGACAGGGGGCTTCTGGCTACACCTTC.

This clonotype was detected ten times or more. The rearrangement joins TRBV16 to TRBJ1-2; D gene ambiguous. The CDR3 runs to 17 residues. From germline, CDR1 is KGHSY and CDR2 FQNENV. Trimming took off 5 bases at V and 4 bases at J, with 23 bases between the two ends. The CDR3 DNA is TGTGCCAGCAGCACGCTAAGGGTCGTTAGAAAGACCTATGGCTACACCTTC. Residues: CASSTLRVVRKTYGYTF. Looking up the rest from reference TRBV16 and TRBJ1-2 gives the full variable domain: GEEVAQTPKHLVRGEGQKAKLYCAPIKGHSYVFWYQQVLKNEFKFLISFQNENVFDETGMPKERFSAKCLPNSPCSLEIQATKLEDSAVYFCASSTLRVVRKTYGYTFGSGTRLTVV.

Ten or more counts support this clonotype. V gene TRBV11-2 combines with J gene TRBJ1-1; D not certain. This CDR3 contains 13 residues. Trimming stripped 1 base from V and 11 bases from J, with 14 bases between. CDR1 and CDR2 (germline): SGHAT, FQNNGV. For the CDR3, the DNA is TGTGCCAGCAGCTTAGCCCTCCAGAGGAATGCTTTCTTT. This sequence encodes CASSLALQRNAFF.

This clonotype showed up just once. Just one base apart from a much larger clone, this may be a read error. The CDR3 region is CASSSQVPRDTQYF. The CDR3 nucleotides read TGTGCCAGCAGCTCCCAGGTGCCCCGGGATACGCAGTATTTT. V is TRBV7-9 and J is TRBJ1-1; D call uncertain. The DNA end is a closer match to TRBJ2-3, so the J assignment may be wrong. The CDR3 is 14 amino acids. Per germline, CDR1 SEHNR and CDR2 FQNEAQ (reference sequence).

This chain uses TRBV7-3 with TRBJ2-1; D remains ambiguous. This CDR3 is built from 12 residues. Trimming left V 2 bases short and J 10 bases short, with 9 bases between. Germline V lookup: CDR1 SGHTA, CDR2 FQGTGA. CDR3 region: CASSLGRREQFF. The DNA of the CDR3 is TGTGCCAGCAGCTTAGGCAGAAGGGAGCAGTTCTTC.

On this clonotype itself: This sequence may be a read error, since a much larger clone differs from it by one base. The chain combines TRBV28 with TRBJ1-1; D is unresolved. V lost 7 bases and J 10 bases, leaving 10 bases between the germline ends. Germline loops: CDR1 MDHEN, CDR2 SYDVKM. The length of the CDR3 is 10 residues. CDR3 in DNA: TGTGCCAGCACCGGATGGGGAGCTTTCTTT. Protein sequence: CASTGWGAFF.

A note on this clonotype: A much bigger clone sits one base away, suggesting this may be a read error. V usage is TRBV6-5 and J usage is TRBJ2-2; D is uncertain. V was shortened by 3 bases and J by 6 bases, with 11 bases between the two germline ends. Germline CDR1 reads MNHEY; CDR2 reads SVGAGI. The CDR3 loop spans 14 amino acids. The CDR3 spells CASSYQERAGELFF. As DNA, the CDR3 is TGTGCCAGCAGTTATCAGGAACGGGCCGGGGAGCTGTTTTTT.

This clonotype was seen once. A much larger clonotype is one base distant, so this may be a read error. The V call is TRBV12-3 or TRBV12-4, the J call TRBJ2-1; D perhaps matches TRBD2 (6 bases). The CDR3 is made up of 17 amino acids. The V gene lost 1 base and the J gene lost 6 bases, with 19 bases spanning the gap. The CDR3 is CASSLVPFGSFCNEQFF. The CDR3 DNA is TGTGCCAGCAGTTTAGTACCTTTCGGGAGCTTCTGCAATGAGCAGTTCTTC.

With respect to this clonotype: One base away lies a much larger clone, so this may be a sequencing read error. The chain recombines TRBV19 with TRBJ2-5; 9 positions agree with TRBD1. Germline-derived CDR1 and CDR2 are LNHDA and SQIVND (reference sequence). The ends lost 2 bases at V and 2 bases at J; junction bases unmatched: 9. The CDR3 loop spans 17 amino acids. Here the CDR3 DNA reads TGTGCCAGTAGTATAACCACAGGGGGCCCTTTTCAAGAGACCCAGTACTTC. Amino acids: CASSITTGGPFQETQYF.

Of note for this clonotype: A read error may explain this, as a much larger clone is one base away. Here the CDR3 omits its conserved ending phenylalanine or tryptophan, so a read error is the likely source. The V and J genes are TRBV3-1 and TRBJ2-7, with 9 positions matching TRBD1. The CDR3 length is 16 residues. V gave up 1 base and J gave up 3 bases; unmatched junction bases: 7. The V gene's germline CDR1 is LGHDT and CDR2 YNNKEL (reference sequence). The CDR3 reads CASSQGTGQGLYEQYL. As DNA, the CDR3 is TGTGCCAGCAGCCAAGGTACGGGACAGGGTCTCTACGAGCAGTACCTC.